The present TCR beta chain was sequenced within a study of Ad26.COV2.S vaccination and SARS-CoV-2 variants. In the study overall: Within the COV1001 Ad26.COV2.S trial arm, the donor was enrolled.

V was trimmed by 0 bases and J by 2 bases, leaving 10 bases between them. The CDR3 contains 16 residues. Germline CDR1 and CDR2: MDHEN and SYDVKM. In regard to this clone: Its antigen is unknown.

Study-wide results and caveats: Vaccine and placebo groups showed comparable non-spike TCR breadth. Overall T cell responses may have been underestimated by the analyses of TCR breadth and depth.

Treatment described: roughly 20 received Ad26.COV2.S at low or high dose, single or two shots; several received placebo; per-sample allocation not given. Collection of samples fell on day 63 after the first vaccine or placebo injection. A Boston donor was an adult aged 18-55 years. Sequencing used immunoSEQ multiplex PCR; TCRdb keeps in-frame clones, though not all of them. In the table there are some 290,000 clones, approximately 86% of which are singletons. The sequence was obtained from a person between 18 and 65 years old who received the Ad26.COV2.S COVID-19 vaccine or a placebo. The chain uses TRBV28 and TRBJ2-2; D unresolved. The sample consisted of peripheral blood, taken in a trial of Ad26.COV2.S vaccine versus placebo. The CDR3 DNA reads TGTGCCAGCAGTTTATGGGTCGGAACCAACACCGGGGAGCTGTTTTTT. The encoded protein is CASSLWVGTNTGELFF. The full variable domain, rest sourced from reference TRBV28 and TRBJ2-2, is DVKVTQSSRYLVKRTGEKVFLECVQDMDHENMFWYRQDPGLGLRLIYFSYDVKMKEKGDIPEGYSVSREKKERFSLILESASTNQTSMYLCASSLWVGTNTGELFFGEGSRLTVL.